Each of the 3 T cell receptor beta chains below was sequenced from the same sample in a study of beta chain features in type 1 diabetes. Isolated RNA was reverse transcribed in full, so expressed TCRB transcripts were sequenced. Data came from immunoSEQ multiplex PCR; TCRdb stores just in-frame clones and leaves some out. The data hold hundreds of thousands of clones, with about an eighth observed a single time. Sequencing used naive CD4+ T cells from blood. The source is a woman aged 18-30 years in good health.

This chain links TRBV7-9 with TRBJ2-3, with D possibly matching TRBD1 (5 bases). CDR1 is SEHNR, CDR2 FQNEAQ, per germline (reference sequence). The V gene lost 2 bases and the J gene lost 9 bases, with 15 bases spanning the gap. The CDR3 spans 14 residues. CDR3 nucleotide sequence: TGTGCCAGCAGCTTACAGGGCCTGGGTCTGACGCAGTATTTT. This gives the protein CASSLQGLGLTQYF.

The chain uses TRBV7-3 and TRBJ2-5; D unresolved. The CDR3 length is 15 residues. V lost 3 bases and J 1 base, leaving 12 bases between the germline ends. Germline CDR1 reads SGHTA; CDR2 reads FQGTGA. CDR3 sequence: CASSLYAVGQETQYF. The CDR3, as DNA: TGTGCCAGCAGCTTGTACGCGGTAGGCCAAGAGACCCAGTACTTC.

This clone was counted a few times. The chain carries TRBV5-1 and TRBJ2-1, with D unresolved. Germline V CDR1 and CDR2: SGHRS, YFSETQ. The CDR3 is made up of 13 amino acids. The V end lost 4 bases, the J end lost 5 bases, and 10 bases lay between the germline ends. The CDR3 nucleotides read TGCGCCAGCAGCCTGTCATGGAACAATGAGCAGTTCTTC. It translates to CASSLSWNNEQFF.